These T cell receptor beta chains were read from a single sample in a study of T-cell memory formation after mild COVID-19. Each CDR3 protein is one row after TCRdb ran MiXCR on the 5' RACE reads. Here the sample spans roughly 130,000 distinct CDR3 sequences, about 15% being singletons. Specimen: PBMCs or a T cell subset sorted from them (not recorded which). The receptor source for this set is a man aged 18 to 30 who had mild COVID-19 (a few samples of this study predate the infection). Cell type and time point are not known. Each CDR3 is given with its conserved first and last residue. Fields, in order: clone size, D gene, J gene, V gene, CDR3 DNA, CDR3 protein. D genes are given only for firm matches. Only part of the rows carry a size: once, few, many, or a class if the clone is expanded.

NA,NA,TRBJ1-5,TRBV25-1,TGTGCCAGCAGTGAGGCCGGAGGGAGCAATCAGCCCCAGCATTTT,CASSEAGGSNQPQHF
NA,NA,TRBJ2-3,TRBV7-9,TGTGCCAGCAGCCATCCGTCCGGGGGCGTAGCAGATACGCAGTATTTT,CASSHPSGGVADTQYF
few,TRBD1,TRBJ1-5,TRBV6-5,TGTGCCAGCAGTTACTCTCGGACAGGGGGCAATCAGCCCCAGCATTTT,CASSYSRTGGNQPQHF
NA,NA,TRBJ1-5,TRBV20-1,TGCAGTGCTAGTAGAAACAATCAGCCCCAGCATTTT,CSASRNNQPQHF
few,NA,TRBJ1-5,TRBV4-1,TGCGCCAGCAGCCTTGAGGACAGAACACTTAGCCCCCAGCATTTT,CASSLEDRTLSPQHF
NA,NA,TRBJ2-1,TRBV24-1,TGTGCCACCAGTGGAACGTACAATGAGCAGTTCTTC,CATSGTYNEQFF
few,NA,TRBJ2-2,TRBV7-9,TGTGCCAGCAGCTTTCTATTGGACACCGGGGAGCTGTTTTTT,CASSFLLDTGELFF
many,NA,TRBJ2-2,TRBV6-5,TGTGCCAGCAGTTACTCGAGGGGTAGGGGGTCGAACACCGGGGAGCTGTTTTTT,CASSYSRGRGSNTGELFF
NA,NA,TRBJ1-1,TRBV6-2/TRBV6-3,TGTGACAGCAGTTACTCGATGGGGGGCTTGGGCACTGAAGCTTTCTTT,CDSSYSMGGLGTEAFF
NA,NA,TRBJ2-5,TRBV5-5,TGTGCCAGCAGCTGGCCGGGCAGAAGTGGGGAGACCCAGTACTTC,CASSWPGRSGETQYF
NA,NA,TRBJ2-3,TRBV29-1,TGCAGCGTTGAGAGGGCAGATACGCAGTATTTT,CSVERADTQYF
many,NA,TRBJ2-3,TRBV4-1,TGCGCCAGCAGCCAAGAGCCTTATGGGTGGGATACGCAGTATTTT,CASSQEPYGWDTQYF
few,NA,TRBJ2-5,TRBV10-3,TGTGCCATCAAGGGGACGGCCCAAGAGACCCAGTACTTC,CAIKGTAQETQYF
NA,TRBD1,TRBJ1-2,TRBV30,TGTGCCTGGAAAAGGGACAGGCCAGGTGGCTACACCTTC,CAWKRDRPGGYTF
NA,TRBD1,TRBJ2-1,TRBV5-1,TGCGCCAGCAGCCCCAGTAAAACGTCCGGGACAGGGATCTACAATGAGCAGTTCTTC,CASSPSKTSGTGIYNEQFF
NA,NA,TRBJ2-6,TRBV5-6,TGTGCCAGCAGCTTGGAACAGCACTCTGGGGCCAACGTCCTGACTTTC,CASSLEQHSGANVLTF
few,NA,TRBJ2-1,TRBV4-3,TGCGCCAGCAGCCAAGACTCCTGGGGCTCCTACAATGAGCAGTTCTTC,CASSQDSWGSYNEQFF
NA,NA,TRBJ2-3,TRBV3-1,TGTGCCAGCAGCCAAGGTGCGATAGATACGCAGTATTTT,CASSQGAIDTQYF
many,NA,TRBJ2-5,TRBV18,TGTGCCAGCTCACCTGCAGCGGACGCGTACCAAGAGACCCAGTACTTC,CASSPAADAYQETQYF
few,NA,TRBJ2-5,TRBV25-1,TGTGCCAGCAGTGATTTGGAGACCCAGTACTTC,CASSDLETQYF
few,NA,TRBJ1-1,TRBV6-5,TGTGCCAGCAGGCGGGACATTCTTTATAACACTGAAGCTTTCTTT,CASRRDILYNTEAFF
few,TRBD1,TRBJ1-5,TRBV12-3/TRBV12-4,TGTGCCAGCAGGCTACAGGGGCCCGGGACGCCCCAGCATTTT,CASRLQGPGTPQHF
NA,TRBD1,TRBJ2-5,TRBV6-6,TGTGCCAGCAGCGCACAGGGGGGACAAGAGACCCAGTACTTC,CASSAQGGQETQYF
NA,TRBD1,TRBJ2-7,TRBV5-1,TGCGCCAGCAGCTTAGGGGGGACAGGTGCCTACGAGCAGTACTTC,CASSLGGTGAYEQYF
NA,NA,TRBJ1-3,TRBV20-1,TGCAGTGCTAGTCGGGGGTTCGGAAACACCATATATTTT,CSASRGFGNTIYF
NA,NA,TRBJ2-2,TRBV5-1,TGCGCCAGCAGCTTGGCCGGCTGGGGCGGCACCGGGGAGCTGTTTTTT,CASSLAGWGGTGELFF
NA,TRBD2,TRBJ2-1,TRBV20-1,TGCAGTGTTCAGGCGCTAGCGGGGGTGTCTCGAGCCTACAATGAGCAGTTCTTC,CSVQALAGVSRAYNEQFF
NA,NA,TRBJ1-4,TRBV5-1,TGCGCCAGCAGTCAGGCCGTAGATGAAAAACTGTTTTTT,CASSQAVDEKLFF
NA,NA,TRBJ1-2,TRBV20-1,TGCAGTGCTCAACGATCCTATGGCTACACCTTC,CSAQRSYGYTF
NA,NA,TRBJ2-5,TRBV4-1,TGCGCCAGCAGCCCTCCTCAGGGGTTAGCATCAGAGACCCAGTACTTC,CASSPPQGLASETQYF
few,TRBD1,TRBJ2-3,TRBV7-2,TGTGCCAGCAGCCCAGGACAGGGGGAATATACGCAGTATTTT,CASSPGQGEYTQYF
NA,NA,TRBJ2-3,TRBV4-3,TGCGCCAGCAGCCAAGACCACCGGGGGTCAGATACGCAGTATTTT,CASSQDHRGSDTQYF
few,NA,TRBJ1-2,TRBV7-2,TGTGCCAGCAGCTTAGGTCCCCAGGGGTCCTATGGCTACACCTTC,CASSLGPQGSYGYTF
few,NA,TRBJ2-5,TRBV20-1,TGCAGTGCGCTGGACGACCAAGAGACCCAGTACTTC,CSALDDQETQYF
NA,NA,TRBJ2-1,TRBV7-2,TGTGCCAGCAGCTTAGCGGGGAGCAATGAGCAGTTCTTC,CASSLAGSNEQFF
NA,NA,TRBJ2-3,TRBV11-1,TGTGCCAGCAGCTCCTTAAGAGATACGCAGTATTTT,CASSSLRDTQYF
few,NA,TRBJ2-1,TRBV7-9,TGTGCCAGCAGCATCCGGGGCCGCTCCTACAATGAGCAGTTCTTC,CASSIRGRSYNEQFF
NA,TRBD2,TRBJ2-5,TRBV7-2,TGTGCCAGCAGCCCCCAGAGCGGGGAAGAGACCCAGTACTTC,CASSPQSGEETQYF
NA,NA,TRBJ1-3,TRBV12-3/TRBV12-4,TGTGCCAGCAGAACCCTCGGGGCTGGAAACACCATATATTTT,CASRTLGAGNTIYF
few,TRBD1,TRBJ1-2,TRBV5-1,TGCGCCAGCAGCCTGGGGACAGGGCTAAACTATGGCTACACCTTC,CASSLGTGLNYGYTF
NA,NA,TRBJ1-2,TRBV4-3,TGCGCCAGCAGCCAAGAATTAGGGGACATTGGCCGACATGGCTACACCTTC,CASSQELGDIGRHGYTF
many,NA,TRBJ2-7,TRBV9,TGTGCCAGCAGCGTAGCTGCAGGCCCGTACGAGCAGTACTTC,CASSVAAGPYEQYF
NA,TRBD2,TRBJ2-3,TRBV28,TGTGCCATCCTCCGGGGGGGAAGCACAGATACGCAGTATTTT,CAILRGGSTDTQYF
many,NA,TRBJ1-1,TRBV5-1,TGCGCCAGCAGCTTGGAGGGTAACACTGAAGCTTTCTTT,CASSLEGNTEAFF
NA,TRBD1,TRBJ2-2,TRBV15,TGTGCCACCAACAGAGAGAGGACAGGGTTGGTCGGGGAGCTGTTTTTT,CATNRERTGLVGELFF
many,NA,TRBJ2-7,TRBV20-1,TGCAGTGCTAGAGATAAAGCGTTGGGCGAGCAGTACTTC,CSARDKALGEQYF
NA,TRBD1,TRBJ2-1,TRBV6-6,TGTGCCAGCAGTTACGGGACAGGAGTTGCCTACAATGAGCAGTTCTTC,CASSYGTGVAYNEQFF
few,TRBD1,TRBJ1-4,TRBV7-9,TGTGCCAGCAGCCTGGGACAGGGGGGTGAAAAACTGTTTTTT,CASSLGQGGEKLFF
many,NA,TRBJ2-5,TRBV5-1,TGCGCCAGCAGCTTGGTTCAGGCAGGCCAAGAGACCCAGTACTTC,CASSLVQAGQETQYF
NA,NA,TRBJ1-2,TRBV12-3/TRBV12-4,TGTGCCAGCAGTTTTGGGATAATGGGCTATGGCTACACCTTC,CASSFGIMGYGYTF